This T cell receptor (beta chain) comes out of a study of cytomegalovirus exposure and HLA in healthy donors. Regarding the study as a whole: A later analysis appeared to link common viral pathogens to several of the most significant clusters.

PCR involved 60 Vbeta and 13 Jbeta primers. Some clones are missing from TCRdb's copy, which holds only in-frame ones; the method was immunoSEQ multiplex PCR. Of about 300,000 clones listed, around 86% are singletons. The CDR3 is made up of 21 amino acids. Germline CDR1 is KGHSH and CDR2 is LQKENI. V was pared by 1 base and J by 3 bases, with 30 bases between. Notes on this clone: Its antigen is unidentified.

The sequencing sample was made of PBMCs. This chain uses TRBV18 with TRBJ1-2, with D perhaps matching TRBD1 (6 bases). This TCR was recovered from a man aged 35 to 55 in good health and CMV-seropositive. The CDR3, as DNA: TGTGCCAGCTCACCACTCACACTACCTTCTGAAAAGACAGGAGAATACTATGGCTACACCTTC. This gives the protein CASSPLTLPSEKTGEYYGYTF.